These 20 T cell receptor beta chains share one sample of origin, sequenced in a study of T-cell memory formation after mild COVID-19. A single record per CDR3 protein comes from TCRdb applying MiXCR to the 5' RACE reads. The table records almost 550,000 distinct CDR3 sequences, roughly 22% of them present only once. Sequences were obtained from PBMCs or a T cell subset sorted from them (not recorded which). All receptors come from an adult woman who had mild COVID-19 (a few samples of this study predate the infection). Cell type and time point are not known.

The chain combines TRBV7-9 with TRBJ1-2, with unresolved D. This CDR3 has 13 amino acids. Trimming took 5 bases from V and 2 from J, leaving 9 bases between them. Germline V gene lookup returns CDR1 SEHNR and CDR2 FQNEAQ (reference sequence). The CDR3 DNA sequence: TGTGCCAGCAGCGCGGCAGACAACTATGGCTACACCTTC. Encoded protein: CASSAADNYGYTF.

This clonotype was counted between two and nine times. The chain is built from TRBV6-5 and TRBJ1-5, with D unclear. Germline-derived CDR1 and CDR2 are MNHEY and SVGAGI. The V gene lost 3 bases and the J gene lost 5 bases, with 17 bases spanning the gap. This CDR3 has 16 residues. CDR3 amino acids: CASSYSGSTLDQPQHF. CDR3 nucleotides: TGTGCCAGCAGTTATTCAGGATCGACTCTCGATCAGCCCCAGCATTTT.

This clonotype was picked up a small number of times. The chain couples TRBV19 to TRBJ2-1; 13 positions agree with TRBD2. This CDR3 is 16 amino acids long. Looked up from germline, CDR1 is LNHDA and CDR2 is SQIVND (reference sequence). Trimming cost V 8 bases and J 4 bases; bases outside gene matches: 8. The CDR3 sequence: CASGTSGTLLYNEQFF. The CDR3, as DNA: TGTGCCAGTGGGACTAGCGGGACCTTGCTTTACAATGAGCAGTTCTTC.

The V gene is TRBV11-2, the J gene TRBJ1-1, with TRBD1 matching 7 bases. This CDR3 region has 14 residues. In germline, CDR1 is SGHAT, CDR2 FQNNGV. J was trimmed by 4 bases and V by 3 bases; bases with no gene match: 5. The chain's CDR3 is CASSFQGGTTEAFF. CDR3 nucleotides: TGTGCCAGCAGCTTCCAGGGGGGGACCACTGAAGCTTTCTTT. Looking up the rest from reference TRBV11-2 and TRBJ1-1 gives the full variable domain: EAGVAQSPRYKIIEKRQSVAFWCNPISGHATLYWYQQILGQGPKLLIQFQNNGVVDDSQLPKDRFSAERLKGVDSTLKIQPAKLEDSAVYLCASSFQGGTTEAFFGQGTRLTVV.

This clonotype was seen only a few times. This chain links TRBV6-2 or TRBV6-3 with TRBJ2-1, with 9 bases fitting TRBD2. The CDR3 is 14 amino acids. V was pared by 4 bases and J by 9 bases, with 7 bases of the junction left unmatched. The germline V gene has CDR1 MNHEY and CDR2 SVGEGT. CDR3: CASSLAGVLVEQFF. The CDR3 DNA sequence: TGTGCCAGCAGTTTAGCGGGAGTTTTGGTTGAGCAGTTCTTC.

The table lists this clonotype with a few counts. CDR3 sequence reads: CSVVMTDMNTEAFF. CDR3 bases: TGCAGCGTCGTCATGACAGACATGAACACTGAAGCTTTCTTT. The chain combines TRBV29-1 with TRBJ1-1; weak D call: TRBD1 (5 bases). The CDR3 spans 14 residues. Trimming shortened V by 6 bases and J by 0 bases, and 14 bases separated the two germline ends. From germline, CDR1 is SQVTM and CDR2 ANQGSEA.

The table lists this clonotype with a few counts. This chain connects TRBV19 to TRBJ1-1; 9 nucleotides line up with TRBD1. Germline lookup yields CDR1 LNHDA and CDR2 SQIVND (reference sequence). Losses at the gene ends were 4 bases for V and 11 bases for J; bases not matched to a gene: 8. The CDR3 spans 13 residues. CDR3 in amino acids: CASSTTQGAEAFF. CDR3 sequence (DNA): TGTGCCAGTAGTACCACACAGGGGGCGGAGGCTTTCTTT. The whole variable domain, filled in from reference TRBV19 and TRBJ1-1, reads DGGITQSPKYLFRKEGQNVTLSCEQNLNHDAMYWYRQDPGQGLRLIYYSQIVNDFQKGDIAEGYSVSREKKESFPLTVTSAQKNPTAFYLCASSTTQGAEAFFGQGTRLTVV.

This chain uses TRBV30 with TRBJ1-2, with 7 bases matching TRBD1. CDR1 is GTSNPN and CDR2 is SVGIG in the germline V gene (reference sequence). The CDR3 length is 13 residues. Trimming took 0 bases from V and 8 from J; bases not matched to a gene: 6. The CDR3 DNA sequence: TGTGCCTGGAGTGTCGGCCAGGGGGGAGGCTACACCTTC. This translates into CAWSVGQGGGYTF.

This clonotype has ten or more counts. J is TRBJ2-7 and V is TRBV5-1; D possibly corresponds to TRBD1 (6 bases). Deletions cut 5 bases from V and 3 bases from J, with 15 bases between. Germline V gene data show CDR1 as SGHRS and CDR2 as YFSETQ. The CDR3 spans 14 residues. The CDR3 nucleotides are TGCGCCAGCAGACGGACAGACCAAAACTACGAGCAGTACTTC. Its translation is CASRRTDQNYEQYF.

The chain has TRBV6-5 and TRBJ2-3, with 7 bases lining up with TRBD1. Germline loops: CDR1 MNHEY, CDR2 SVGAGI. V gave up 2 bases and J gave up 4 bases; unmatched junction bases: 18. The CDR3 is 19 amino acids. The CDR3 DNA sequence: TGTGCCAGCAGTTACCCCGACCCCAACAGGGGTCCTTCCGCAGATACGCAGTATTTT. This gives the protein CASSYPDPNRGPSADTQYF.

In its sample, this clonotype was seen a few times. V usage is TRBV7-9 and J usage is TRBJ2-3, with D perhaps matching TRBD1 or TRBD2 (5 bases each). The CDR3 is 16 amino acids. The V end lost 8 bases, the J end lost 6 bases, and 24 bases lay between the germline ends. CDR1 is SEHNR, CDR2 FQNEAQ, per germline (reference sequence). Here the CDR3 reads CASRHLKGQGEDTQYF. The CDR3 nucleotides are TGTGCCAGCCGACACCTTAAGGGGCAAGGGGAGGATACGCAGTATTTT.

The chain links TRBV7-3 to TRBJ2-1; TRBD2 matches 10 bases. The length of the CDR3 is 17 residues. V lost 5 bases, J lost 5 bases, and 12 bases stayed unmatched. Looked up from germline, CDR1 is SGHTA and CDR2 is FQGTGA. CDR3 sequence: CASSPKPIAGGHNEQFF. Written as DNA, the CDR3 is TGTGCCAGCAGCCCTAAGCCTATAGCGGGGGGTCACAATGAGCAGTTCTTC.

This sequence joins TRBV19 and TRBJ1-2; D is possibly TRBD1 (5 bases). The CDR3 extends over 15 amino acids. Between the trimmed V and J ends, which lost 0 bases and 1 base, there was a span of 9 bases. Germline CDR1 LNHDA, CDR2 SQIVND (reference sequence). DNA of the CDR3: TGTGCCAGTAGTATAGAAGGGACGGATAACTATGGCTACACCTTC. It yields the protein CASSIEGTDNYGYTF.

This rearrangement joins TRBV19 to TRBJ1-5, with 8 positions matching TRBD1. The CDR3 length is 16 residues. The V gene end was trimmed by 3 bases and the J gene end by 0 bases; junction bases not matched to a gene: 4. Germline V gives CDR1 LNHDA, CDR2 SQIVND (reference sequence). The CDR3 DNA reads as TGTGCCAGTAGTATCGCAGGGGGCTCTAGCAATCAGCCCCAGCATTTT. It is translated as CASSIAGGSSNQPQHF.

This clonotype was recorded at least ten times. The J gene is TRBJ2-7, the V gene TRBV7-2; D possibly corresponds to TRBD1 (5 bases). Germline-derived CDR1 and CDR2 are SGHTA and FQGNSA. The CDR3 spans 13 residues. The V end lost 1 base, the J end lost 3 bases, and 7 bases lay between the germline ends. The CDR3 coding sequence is TGTGCCAGCAGCTTAGGCAGGGTCTACGAGCAGTACTTC. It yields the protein CASSLGRVYEQYF.

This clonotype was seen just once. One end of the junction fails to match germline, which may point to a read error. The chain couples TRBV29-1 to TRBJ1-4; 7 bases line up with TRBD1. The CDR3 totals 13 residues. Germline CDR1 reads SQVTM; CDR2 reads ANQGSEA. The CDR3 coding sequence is TGCAGCGTCGAAGGGACAGTAGGCGAAAAACTGTTTTTT. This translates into CSVEGTVGEKLFF.

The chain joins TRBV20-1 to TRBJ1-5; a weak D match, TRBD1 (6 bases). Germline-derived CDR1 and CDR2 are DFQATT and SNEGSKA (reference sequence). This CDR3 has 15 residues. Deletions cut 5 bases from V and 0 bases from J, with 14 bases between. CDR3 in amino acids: CSALKGGISNQPQHF. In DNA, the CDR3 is TGCAGTGCTCTCAAGGGGGGGATTAGCAATCAGCCCCAGCATTTT.

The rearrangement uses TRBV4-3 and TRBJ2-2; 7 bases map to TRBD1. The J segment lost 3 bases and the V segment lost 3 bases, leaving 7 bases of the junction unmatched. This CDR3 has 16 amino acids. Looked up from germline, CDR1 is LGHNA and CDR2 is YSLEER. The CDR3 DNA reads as TGCGCCAGCAGCCAGGCTGACAGGGCCTACACCGGGGAGCTGTTTTTT. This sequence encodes CASSQADRAYTGELFF.

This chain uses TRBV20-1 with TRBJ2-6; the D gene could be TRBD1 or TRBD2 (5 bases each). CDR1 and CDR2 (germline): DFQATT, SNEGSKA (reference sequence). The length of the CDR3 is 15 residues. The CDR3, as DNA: TGCGGCACCCGGGACCGAGGAAAGGGGGCCAACGTCCTGACTTTC. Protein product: CGTRDRGKGANVLTF.

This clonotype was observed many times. The CDR3 protein is CASSSSGTTDTQYF. CDR3 DNA sequence: TGTGCCAGCAGTTCGAGCGGGACGACAGATACGCAGTATTTT. This sequence joins TRBV12-3 or TRBV12-4 and TRBJ2-3, with 7 nucleotides matching TRBD2. The trim removed 4 bases at V and 3 bases at J, leaving 4 bases unmatched. This CDR3 comprises 14 residues.